This T cell receptor beta chain was captured by sequencing in a study of blood T cells in healthy people across ages. About this clonotype: What it binds is unknown.

Then a second PCR, running about 6 to 12 cycles, was carried out with a sample-barcoded 5' primer and a J-beta primer mix. Tags on each cDNA molecule came from a template-switch adaptor with 12 random nucleotides. A single record per CDR3 protein comes from TCRdb applying MiXCR to the 5' RACE reads. Of over 1.5 million distinct CDR3 sequences in the sample, just under 50% were seen once. Broader study findings: Without sorted subsets, naive and antigen-experienced compartments could not be conclusively compared.

V was cut by 4 bases and J by 2 bases, with 17 bases left in between. This CDR3 comprises 16 residues. From germline, CDR1 is SEHNR and CDR2 FQNEAQ (reference sequence). Material for sequencing was blood. The TCR originated in a woman aged 40 to 50 in good health. V and J are TRBV7-9 and TRBJ2-5; D not certain. In nucleotides, the CDR3 is TGTGCCAGCAGCTCACACGGCCAGGTTCTGCAAGAGACCCAGTACTTC. Amino acid sequence: CASSSHGQVLQETQYF.